The rows below give T cell receptor beta chains drawn from one sample of a study of blood T cell repertoires in COVID-19. Assay used: immunoSEQ multiplex PCR; TCRdb lists only in-frame clones, some missing. Among about 130,000 clones listed, about 74% were seen once. The specimen sequenced was peripheral blood. These receptors were obtained from a man older than 75 with COVID-19, enrolled during active disease. Each CDR3 is given with its conserved first and last residue. A D gene is named only where the DNA matches it firmly. Where a row states a size, it is once, few, many or the class of an expanded clone; other rows omit it.

J gene | clone size | V gene | D gene | CDR3 protein | CDR3 DNA
TRBJ2-7 | - | TRBV10-2 | TRBD2 | CASRGTSGAVEQYF | TGCGCCAGCAGGGGGACTAGCGGGGCGGTCGAGCAGTACTTC
TRBJ1-1 | - | TRBV28 | - | CASLSGVNTEAFF | TGTGCCAGCCTTTCCGGGGTTAACACTGAAGCTTTCTTT
TRBJ2-1 | - | TRBV27 | - | CASSFGQAEGEQFF | TGTGCCAGCAGTTTCGGGCAGGCGGAGGGTGAGCAGTTCTTC
TRBJ2-7 | - | TRBV6-2/TRBV6-3 | TRBD1 | CASSYSVGQGYSYEQYF | TGTGCCAGCAGTTACTCGGTAGGACAGGGGTACTCCTACGAGCAGTACTTC
TRBJ1-6 | many | TRBV18 | TRBD1 | CASSPTGQTNSPLHF | TGTGCCAGCTCACCGACGGGACAGACCAATTCACCCCTCCACTTT
TRBJ2-1 | - | TRBV5-1 | TRBD2 | CASSFRGSGRAGEQFF | TGCGCCAGCAGCTTTCGGGGTAGCGGGAGGGCCGGTGAGCAGTTCTTC
TRBJ2-5 | - | TRBV4-2 | TRBD2 | CASSQDGAGVWGTQYF | TGTGCCAGCAGCCAAGACGGGGCGGGAGTTTGGGGGACCCAGTACTTC
TRBJ1-5 | - | TRBV5-1 | - | CASSLGGDQPQHF | TGCGCCAGCAGCTTGGGGGGGGATCAGCCCCAGCATTTT
TRBJ1-6 | - | TRBV11-2 | TRBD1 | CASSFGTGYSPLHF | TGTGCCAGCAGTTTCGGGACAGGGTACTCACCCCTCCACTTT
TRBJ1-1 | - | TRBV7-2 | - | CASSSWQGGTEAFF | TGTGCCAGCAGCTCATGGCAGGGAGGCACTGAAGCTTTCTTT
TRBJ1-5 | - | TRBV7-9 | TRBD1 | CASSLADRANQPQHF | TGTGCCAGCAGCTTAGCGGACAGGGCCAATCAGCCCCAGCATTTT
TRBJ2-4 | - | TRBV11-2 | TRBD1 | CASSLGSGGVNIQYF | TGTGCCAGCAGCTTAGGGTCAGGGGGCGTCAACATTCAGTACTTC
TRBJ1-4 | few | TRBV6-5 | TRBD1 | CASRLQGAGEKLFF | TGTGCCAGCAGACTACAGGGGGCCGGTGAAAAACTGTTTTTT
TRBJ1-1 | - | TRBV7-2 | - | CASSLGVPRLNTEAFF | TGTGCCAGCAGCTTAGGAGTACCGCGATTAAACACTGAAGCTTTCTTT
TRBJ2-1 | - | TRBV4-2 | TRBD2 | CASSQGLAGGIEQFF | TGTGCCAGCAGCCAAGGACTAGCGGGAGGCATTGAGCAGTTCTTC
TRBJ1-6 | - | TRBV6-5 | - | CASSSLPSHNSPLHF | TGTGCCAGCAGTTCTCTTCCCAGTCATAATTCACCCCTCCACTTT
TRBJ1-5 | - | TRBV29-1 | TRBD1 | CSGGTVDQPQHF | TGCAGCGGGGGGACAGTTGATCAGCCCCAGCATTTT
TRBJ1-2 | few | TRBV28 | TRBD1 | CASSLVRQGGTF | TGTGCCAGCAGTTTAGTCCGACAGGGGGGAACCTTC
TRBJ2-3 | - | TRBV7-2 | - | CASSLPLLGVTADTQYF | TGTGCCAGCAGCTTACCCCTCCTGGGAGTAACGGCAGATACGCAGTATTTT
TRBJ1-6 | - | TRBV30 | - | CAWGPPLHF | TGTGCCTGGGGCCCGCCCCTCCACTTT